The 22 T cell receptor beta chains given below trace back to one sample, sequenced in a study of blood T cell repertoires in COVID-19. Measured with immunoSEQ multiplex PCR; TCRdb has only the in-frame clones, and not every one. Counted here are around 170,000 clones, 70% to 90% occurring once; the ten biggest clones make up approximately 2%. The source material was peripheral blood. Receptors were obtained from a man aged 18 to 30 who had recovered from COVID-19.

The chain recombines TRBV5-1 with TRBJ2-5; D possibly corresponds to TRBD1 (5 bases). Trimming pared 4 bases from V and 4 bases from J, leaving 17 bases between. Germline V lookup: CDR1 SGHRS, CDR2 YFSETQ. The CDR3 is 15 residues long. CDR3 sequence (DNA): TGCGCCAGCAGCGGAACTGAATCCCAGGGAGAGACCCAGTACTTC. It codes for CASSGTESQGETQYF.

The rearrangement uses TRBV6-5 and TRBJ2-5; unclear D gene. The germline gives CDR1 MNHEY, CDR2 SVGAGI. V lost 6 bases, J lost 0 bases, and 14 bases lay in between. CDR3 length equals 15 residues. The CDR3 bases are TGTGCCAGCAGAAGTCCGCGAACTAACCAAGAGACCCAGTACTTC. Protein product: CASRSPRTNQETQYF.

The chain combines TRBV19 with TRBJ1-5; D is perhaps TRBD1 (6 bases). V gave up 11 bases and J gave up 6 bases, with 11 bases separating them. The CDR3 length is 11 residues. CDR1 and CDR2 from the germline V gene are LNHDA and SQIVND (reference sequence). The CDR3, as DNA: TGTGCCGGGGGCGGGCTTCAGCCCCAGCATTTT. It is translated as CAGGGLQPQHF.

The chain recombines TRBV7-2 with TRBJ2-4; D remains unclear. V lost 3 bases, J lost 0 bases, and 9 bases lay in between. CDR1 is SGHTA and CDR2 is FQGNSA in the germline V gene. The CDR3 sequence is 15 residues long. The CDR3 coding sequence is TGTGCCAGCAGCTTCTACGATGTAGCCAAAAACATTCAGTACTTC. Residues: CASSFYDVAKNIQYF.

This clone was seen only once. The chain has TRBV11-2 and TRBJ2-1; 11 bases match TRBD2. J lost 14 bases, V lost 3 bases, and 6 bases had no gene match. Looked up from germline, CDR1 is SGHAT and CDR2 is FQNNGV. The CDR3 spans 13 residues. In DNA, the CDR3 is TGTGCCAGCAGCTTTCTTCTAGCGGGAGGTGAGTTCTTC. This encodes CASSFLLAGGEFF.

The chain recombines TRBV27 with TRBJ2-3; 12 bases match TRBD2. CDR1 and CDR2 from the germline V gene are MNHEY and SMNVEV (reference sequence). Trimming took 3 bases from V and 4 from J; bases not matched to a gene: 5. This CDR3 is built from 16 residues. Here the CDR3 reads CASSLTSGRRSDTQYF. The CDR3 bases are TGTGCCAGCAGTTTGACTAGCGGGAGACGGTCAGATACGCAGTATTTT.

This chain joins TRBV19 and TRBJ1-1; D not resolved. The ends were cut back, 5 bases at V and 6 bases at J, with 13 bases in the middle. Per the germline V gene, CDR1 is LNHDA and CDR2 is SQIVND (reference sequence). This CDR3 spans 13 amino acids. CDR3 sequence: CASSGAPGSEAFF. In DNA, the CDR3 is TGTGCCAGTAGTGGTGCCCCCGGTTCTGAAGCTTTCTTT.

This clone has only one observation. The CDR3, as DNA: TGCAGTGCTAGTCTAGGGACAGGGGGTTCTGGAAACACCATATATTTT. Protein product: CSASLGTGGSGNTIYF. This sequence joins TRBV20-1 and TRBJ1-3; 11 bases are a match to TRBD1. CDR1 DFQATT and CDR2 SNEGSKA come from the germline V gene (reference sequence). The CDR3 is 16 residues long. V lost 3 bases, J lost 1 base, and 5 bases stayed unmatched.

The V and J genes are TRBV5-1 and TRBJ2-1; D remains unclear. Germline values: CDR1 SGHRS, CDR2 YFSETQ. CDR3 length: 14 residues. Trimming removed 2 bases at V and 5 bases at J, with 11 bases between. This chain's CDR3 is CASSLPHMDNEQFF. In DNA, the CDR3 is TGCGCCAGCAGCTTACCACACATGGACAATGAGCAGTTCTTC.

The V gene is TRBV6-5, the J gene TRBJ1-4, with D possibly being TRBD1 (6 bases). Germline V gene sequence: CDR1 MNHEY, CDR2 SVGAGI. The CDR3 runs to 13 residues. The V gene lost 6 bases and the J gene lost 4 bases, with 9 bases spanning the gap. DNA of the CDR3: TGTGCCAGCAGCTGGACAGTTAATGAAAAACTGTTTTTT. This gives the protein CASSWTVNEKLFF.

V is TRBV6-2 or TRBV6-3 and J is TRBJ2-7; unclear D gene. Trimming cost V 4 bases and J 4 bases, with 8 bases left between them. The CDR3 runs 12 residues. Germline CDR1 and CDR2: MNHEY and SVGEGT. CDR3 protein: CASSSRVYEQYF. In nucleotides, the CDR3 is TGTGCCAGCAGTTCTCGGGTTTACGAGCAGTACTTC.

The chain couples TRBV6-2 or TRBV6-3 to TRBJ1-5; 7 bases are shared with TRBD1. With 6 bases clipped from V and 6 bases from J, the junction kept 11 bases outside the gene matches. From germline, CDR1 is MNHEY and CDR2 SVGEGT. This CDR3 has 15 residues. The CDR3: CASSPTGRISQPQHF. CDR3 DNA: TGTGCCAGCAGCCCGACAGGGAGGATAAGTCAGCCCCAGCATTTT.

The V and J genes are TRBV5-4 and TRBJ2-7; 7 nucleotides line up with TRBD2. V shed 3 bases and J 3 bases; nucleotides not matched to a gene: 12. The CDR3 totals 16 residues. Per the germline V gene, CDR1 is SGHNT and CDR2 is YYREEE (reference sequence). The CDR3 DNA follows: TGTGCCAGCAGCTGGGATGGGCTAGCGGCTGACTACGAGCAGTACTTC. It specifies CASSWDGLAADYEQYF.

The table lists this clone with a few counts. The V gene is TRBV7-9, the J gene TRBJ2-2; 7 bases are a match to TRBD1. The V gene's germline CDR1 is SEHNR and CDR2 FQNEAQ (reference sequence). V dropped 2 bases and J dropped 6; count of bases not matched to a gene: 3. The CDR3 contains 14 residues. The CDR3 protein is CASSLTGVPGELFF. The CDR3 nucleotides read TGTGCCAGCAGCTTAACAGGGGTTCCCGGGGAGCTGTTTTTT.

The chain uses TRBV19 and TRBJ2-7; D gene unclear. The CDR3 has 13 residues. CDR1 is LNHDA and CDR2 is SQIVND in the germline V gene (reference sequence). V lost 7 bases to trimming and J lost 0 bases, with 10 bases between them. CDR3 loop: CASNPGPSYEQYF. For the CDR3, the DNA is TGTGCCAGTAACCCGGGTCCCTCCTACGAGCAGTACTTC.

The V call is TRBV5-6, the J call TRBJ1-1; no firm D call. V lost 4 bases to trimming and J lost 1 base, with 11 bases between them. The CDR3 sequence is 14 residues long. In germline, CDR1 is SGHDT, CDR2 YYEEEE. Here the CDR3 DNA reads TGTGCCAGCAGCCCTGTTGGCCAGAACACTGAAGCTTTCTTT. Translation gives CASSPVGQNTEAFF.

The chain is built from TRBV30 and TRBJ2-1; D gene uncertain. The CDR3 length is 12 residues. Trimming took off 4 bases at V and 5 bases at J, with 9 bases between the two ends. The germline CDR1 and CDR2 sequences are GTSNPN and SVGIG (reference sequence). The CDR3, as DNA: TGTGCCTGGACTGCGAGCCACAATGAGCAGTTCTTC. It yields the protein CAWTASHNEQFF.

This rearrangement joins TRBV28 to TRBJ1-3; no reliable D call. V gave up 5 bases and J gave up 6 bases, with 11 bases separating them. The CDR3 totals 13 residues. Germline CDR1 reads MDHEN; CDR2 reads SYDVKM. The CDR3 loop reads CASSTVGKNTIYF. The CDR3 DNA follows: TGTGCCAGCAGTACCGTCGGGAAAAACACCATATATTTT.

The rearrangement links TRBV20-1 to TRBJ1-2; D gene uncertain. CDR1 is DFQATT, CDR2 SNEGSKA, per germline (reference sequence). V was clipped by 2 bases and J by 5 bases, with 6 bases between them. This CDR3 is built from 11 residues. The CDR3 is CSARNRYGYTF. The CDR3, as DNA: TGCAGTGCTAGAAATAGATATGGCTACACCTTC.

This clone was detected only once. The chain has TRBV7-9 and TRBJ1-2; D call uncertain. CDR3 size: 14 residues. The V end lost 5 bases, the J end lost 5 bases, and 15 bases lay between the germline ends. CDR1 and CDR2 (germline): SEHNR, FQNEAQ (reference sequence). CDR3: CASSAPGPDYGYTF. CDR3 DNA: TGTGCCAGCAGCGCCCCTGGCCCCGATTATGGCTACACCTTC.

The chain uses TRBV9 and TRBJ2-1; the D is unclear. Germline CDR1 is SGDLS and CDR2 is YYNGEE. This CDR3 region has 11 residues. V was clipped by 6 bases and J by 5 bases, with 6 bases between them. CDR3 residues: CASNSNNEQFF. The DNA for the CDR3 is TGTGCCAGCAACAGTAACAATGAGCAGTTCTTC.

V is TRBV7-2 and J is TRBJ2-3; 12 bases are a match to TRBD2. CDR3 size: 16 residues. Looked up from germline, CDR1 is SGHTA and CDR2 is FQGNSA. V was clipped by 5 bases and J by 0 bases; unmatched bases: 3. CDR3 region: CASSRGLAGSTDTQYF. For the CDR3, the DNA is TGTGCCAGCAGCCGCGGACTAGCGGGGAGCACAGATACGCAGTATTTT.